These 12 T cell receptor beta chains share one sample of origin, sequenced in a study of T cells in Graves' hyperthyroidism and ophthalmopathy. RNA transcripts were the template for amplifying TCR beta CDR3 regions. The HTBI set primed first-round TCR CDR3 RT-PCR. MiXCR, run by TCRdb on the multiplex PCR reads, gives a single entry per CDR3 protein. The sample has over 650,000 distinct CDR3 sequences; roughly 46% are singletons. The source material was peripheral blood or thyroid tissue (not recorded which). The receptor set was obtained from an adult man with Graves' disease, either hyperthyroidism or ophthalmopathy (not recorded which).

In this sample, this clonotype turned up a few times. The rearrangement joins TRBV6-6 to TRBJ2-7, with 9 bases identical to TRBD1. The germline gives CDR1 MNHNY, CDR2 SVGAGI (reference sequence). The V and J ends lost 6 bases and 2 bases, in that order; junction bases with no gene match: 8. CDR3 size: 15 residues. The CDR3 loop reads CASSLQGAITYEQYF. CDR3 coding DNA: TGTGCCAGCAGCTTACAGGGGGCGATTACCTACGAGCAGTACTTC.

This clonotype was seen repeatedly, ten times or more. V usage is TRBV24-1 and J usage is TRBJ2-7; 7 bases line up with TRBD1. In germline, CDR1 is KGHDR, CDR2 SFDVKD. V lost 3 bases, J lost 5 bases, and 6 bases stayed unmatched. The CDR3 loop spans 14 amino acids. Written as DNA, the CDR3 is TGTGCCACCAGTGATCCGACAGGGACCGACGAGCAGTACTTC. Translating gives CATSDPTGTDEQYF.

At least ten counts were recorded for this clonotype. The J gene is TRBJ1-1, the V gene TRBV2, with a tentative D call TRBD1 (5 bases). CDR1 is SNHLY, CDR2 FYNNEI, per germline. V was shortened by 5 bases and J by 5 bases, with 12 bases between the two germline ends. This CDR3 has 13 amino acids. The CDR3 coding sequence is TGTGCCAGCAGTCTCAGGGTCGGTACTGAAGCTTTCTTT. Its translation: CASSLRVGTEAFF.

To note about this clonotype: One base away lies a much larger clone, so this may be a sequencing read error. The genes are TRBV10-3 and TRBJ1-5, with a possible D match to TRBD1 (5 bases). The CDR3 totals 13 residues. Germline lookup yields CDR1 ENHRY and CDR2 SYGVKD. As DNA, the CDR3 is TGTGTCACCGGGGGGTTTAGCAATCAGCCCCAGCATTTT. Its protein product is CVTGGFSNQPQHF.

V gene TRBV20-1 combines with J gene TRBJ2-2; D remains ambiguous. The CDR3 length is 13 residues. Germline-derived CDR1 and CDR2 are DFQATT and SNEGSKA (reference sequence). The CDR3 loop is CRAPGMDTGELFF. In nucleotides, the CDR3 is TGCAGAGCACCGGGTATGGACACCGGGGAGCTGTTTTTT.

This chain uses TRBV2 with TRBJ2-7, with D possibly matching TRBD2 (5 bases). V gave up 6 bases and J gave up 4 bases, with 22 bases separating them. Germline CDR1 and CDR2: SNHLY and FYNNEI. The CDR3 consists of 16 residues. CDR3 nucleotides: TGTGCCAGCAGCCAAGCTCCGTCGGGATCCCATTACGAGCAGTACTTC. As protein: CASSQAPSGSHYEQYF.

The rearrangement joins TRBV3-1 to TRBJ2-5, with D perhaps given as TRBD1 or TRBD2 (5 bases each). This CDR3 comprises 16 residues. V was cut by 1 base and J by 1 base, with 13 bases left in between. The V gene's germline CDR1 is LGHDT and CDR2 YNNKEL (reference sequence). CDR3 sequence reads: CASSQGGSVIQETQYF. The CDR3 nucleotides are TGTGCCAGCAGCCAAGGGGGGTCGGTAATCCAAGAGACCCAGTACTTC.

This clonotype was picked up a small number of times. This clone may be a read error of a much larger clone one base away. The chain recombines TRBV27 with TRBJ1-5; no clear D gene. The V and J ends lost 1 base and 5 bases respectively, with 6 bases between them. This CDR3 has 13 amino acids. CDR1 is MNHEY, CDR2 SMNVEV, per germline (reference sequence). The CDR3 region is CASSLFGYQPQHF. The CDR3 DNA reads as TGTGCCAGCAGTTTATTCGGGTATCAGCCCCAGCATTTT.

This chain joins TRBV20-1 and TRBJ2-5; D ambiguous. The CDR3 sequence is 13 residues long. Looked up from germline, CDR1 is DFQATT and CDR2 is SNEGSKA (reference sequence). V was cut by 1 base and J by 3 bases, with 9 bases left in between. CDR3 residues: CSARGSVKETQYF. Here the CDR3 DNA reads TGCAGTGCTAGAGGTTCGGTGAAAGAGACCCAGTACTTC.

In its sample, this clonotype was seen many times. The V gene is TRBV7-9, the J gene TRBJ1-2; 7 bases are a match to TRBD1. The CDR3 totals 16 residues. The germline CDR1 and CDR2 sequences are SEHNR and FQNEAQ (reference sequence). V lost 4 bases and J lost 4; bases outside the gene matches: 12. The CDR3 spells CASSSPLDRVGYGYTF. CDR3 DNA sequence: TGTGCCAGCAGCTCTCCCCTTGACAGGGTCGGCTATGGCTACACCTTC. The entire variable domain, with the rest obtained from reference TRBV7-9 and TRBJ1-2, is as follows: DTGVSQNPRHKITKRGQNVTFRCDPISEHNRLYWYRQTLGQGPEFLTYFQNEAQLEKSRLLSDRFSAERPKGSFSTLEIQRTEQGDSAMYLCASSSPLDRVGYGYTFGSGTRLTVV.

V gene TRBV5-1 combines with J gene TRBJ2-7; possibly TRBD1 for D (7 bases). The CDR3 consists of 16 residues. Between the trimmed V and J ends, which lost 4 bases and 1 base, there was a span of 18 bases. Germline V CDR1 and CDR2: SGHRS, YFSETQ. The CDR3 bases are TGCGCCAGCAGCCACTCCTCACAGGGGACTTCCTACGAGCAGTACTTC. This sequence encodes CASSHSSQGTSYEQYF.

This clonotype turned up a few times. V is TRBV29-1 and J is TRBJ2-3; D may be TRBD1 or TRBD2 (5 bases each). CDR3 length equals 13 residues. CDR1 and CDR2 (germline): SQVTM, ANQGSEA. Trimming removed 3 bases at V and 2 bases at J, with 9 bases between. CDR3 loop: CSVDIGATDTQYF. DNA for the CDR3: TGCAGCGTTGATATCGGGGCCACAGATACGCAGTATTTT.